A selection of T cell receptor beta chains follows, all from one sample in a study of naive and memory T cell subsets. TCRdb processed the UMI-ligation and nested PCR reads anew with MiXCR; each CDR3 protein has one entry. The table shows 98,000 or so distinct CDR3 sequences, with around 11% occurring only once. Sequencing was done on a sample of naive CD4+ T cells from blood. These receptors were taken from a human donor in good health. Both conserved end residues are part of each CDR3. A D gene is named only where the DNA matches it firmly. Size is stated for part of the rows, as once, few or many counts, or as a class when the clone is expanded.

j_call d_call v_call clone_size cdr3_aa cdr3_nt
TRBJ2-1 TRBD2 TRBV5-1 many CASSLGGSNYNEQFF TGCGCCAGCAGCTTGGGCGGGAGCAACTACAATGAGCAGTTCTTC
TRBJ1-2 . TRBV20-1 . CSARVANYGYTF TGCAGTGCTAGAGTGGCAAACTATGGCTACACCTTC
TRBJ2-5 . TRBV18 few CASSGETQYF TGTGCCAGCTCTGGTGAGACCCAGTACTTC
TRBJ2-3 . TRBV6-4 few CASSGAGATDTQYF TGTGCCAGCAGTGGGGCAGGGGCTACAGATACGCAGTATTTT
TRBJ2-1 TRBD2 TRBV20-1 few CSARLAAHEQFF TGCAGTGCTAGACTAGCGGCCCATGAGCAGTTCTTC
TRBJ1-5 . TRBV6-6 few CASTAGQSNQPQHF TGTGCCAGCACCGCGGGACAAAGCAATCAGCCCCAGCATTTT
TRBJ1-6 . TRBV9 . CASSAGMGSYNSPLHF TGTGCCAGCAGCGCGGGAATGGGCTCCTATAATTCACCCCTCCACTTT
TRBJ2-7 TRBD2 TRBV20-1 . CSARDRPQASGTSGRRLFYEQYF TGCAGTGCTAGAGATCGGCCACAAGCTTCCGGGACTAGCGGGAGAAGGCTTTTTTACGAGCAGTACTTC
TRBJ2-3 . TRBV19 many CASKGYPSTDTQYF TGTGCCAGTAAGGGATACCCTAGCACAGATACGCAGTATTTT
TRBJ2-1 TRBD2 TRBV20-1 few CSATSLAVSYNEQFF TGCAGTGCTACTTCCCTAGCGGTTTCCTACAATGAGCAGTTCTTC
TRBJ1-6 TRBD1 TRBV15 many CATSSGGDRGPPLHF TGTGCCACCAGCAGTGGGGGGGACAGGGGGCCACCCCTCCACTTT
TRBJ2-1 TRBD2 TRBV2 . CASSLLAGRVNEQFF TGTGCCAGCAGCCTGCTAGCGGGGAGGGTAAATGAGCAGTTCTTC
TRBJ1-1 . TRBV3-1 . CASSFAGGAAEAFF TGTGCCAGCAGCTTTGCCGGGGGGGCCGCTGAAGCTTTCTTT
TRBJ2-7 . TRBV25-1 few CASSRGYEQYF TGTGCCAGCAGTAGAGGATACGAGCAGTACTTC
TRBJ2-7 TRBD1 TRBV29-1 many CSVRTGGRAYEQYF TGCAGCGTTCGTACAGGGGGAAGGGCCTACGAGCAGTACTTC
TRBJ2-1 . TRBV5-1 many CASSLGQSNEQFF TGCGCCAGCAGCTTGGGGCAAAGCAATGAGCAGTTCTTC
TRBJ2-1 TRBD2 TRBV6-5 many CASSYTSGRGYNEQFF TGTGCCAGCAGTTACACCAGCGGGAGGGGTTACAATGAGCAGTTCTTC
TRBJ2-7 . TRBV7-9 few CASSLVPGLYEQYF TGTGCCAGCAGCTTAGTCCCCGGCCTCTACGAGCAGTACTTC
TRBJ2-2 TRBD1 TRBV7-3 . CASSHTGQGRRLLTGELFF TGTGCCAGCAGCCACACGGGACAGGGACGGAGGCTGTTAACCGGGGAGCTGTTTTTT
TRBJ2-7 TRBD2 TRBV29-1 . CSVVLGSGRFYEQYF TGCAGCGTTGTACTGGGTAGCGGGAGGTTCTACGAGCAGTACTTC
TRBJ1-4 . TRBV7-6 . CASSRTGRTNEKLFF TGTGCCAGCAGCCGCACGGGGAGAACTAATGAAAAACTGTTTTTT
TRBJ2-3 TRBD1 TRBV24-1 many CATSPGQGKSDTQYF TGTGCCACCAGTCCCGGACAGGGGAAGTCAGATACGCAGTATTTT
TRBJ2-7 . TRBV3-1 . CASSELDAYEQYF TGTGCCAGCAGCGAGTTGGATGCCTACGAGCAGTACTTC
TRBJ1-5 . TRBV3-1 few CASSQDPNQPQHF TGTGCCAGCAGCCAAGATCCGAATCAGCCCCAGCATTTT
TRBJ2-3 . TRBV7-8 many CASSSGVPTDTQYF TGTGCCAGCAGCAGTGGGGTCCCCACAGATACGCAGTATTTT
TRBJ2-7 TRBD2 TRBV7-3 . CASSLSGGISYEQYF TGTGCCAGCAGCTTAAGCGGGGGGATCTCCTACGAGCAGTACTTC
TRBJ2-7 . TRBV3-2 many CASSQDAASGAGKDEQYF TGTGCCAGCAGCCAAGACGCAGCGTCCGGAGCGGGTAAAGACGAGCAGTACTTC
TRBJ2-5 . TRBV19 . CASSIAGAGETQYF TGTGCCAGTAGTATAGCGGGGGCGGGGGAGACCCAGTACTTC
TRBJ1-1 . TRBV28 . CASGGWRTEAFF TGTGCCAGTGGGGGATGGAGGACTGAAGCTTTCTTT
TRBJ1-5 TRBD1 TRBV12-3/TRBV12-4 few CASSLGQGAWPQHF TGTGCCAGCAGTTTAGGACAGGGGGCTTGGCCCCAGCATTTT
TRBJ2-7 . TRBV7-2 few CASSLWAGSASYEQYF TGTGCCAGCAGCTTATGGGCAGGCTCGGCCTCCTACGAGCAGTACTTC
TRBJ2-2 . TRBV9 few CASNPSLEVGGELFF TGTGCCAGCAACCCCTCACTTGAAGTGGGAGGGGAGCTGTTTTTT
TRBJ2-5 . TRBV5-6 many CASSWGGVADLQETQYF TGTGCCAGCAGCTGGGGGGGCGTCGCAGACCTCCAAGAGACCCAGTACTTC
TRBJ1-1 . TRBV6-5 . CASSAVRGRTEAFF TGTGCCAGCAGTGCTGTTAGGGGGAGGACTGAAGCTTTCTTT
TRBJ2-2 . TRBV14 . CASSQFPDSTGELFF TGTGCCAGCAGCCAATTCCCGGACAGTACCGGGGAGCTGTTTTTT
TRBJ1-6 . TRBV11-2 few CASSLLASAVNSPLHF TGTGCCAGCAGCTTGTTAGCCAGTGCCGTAAATTCACCCCTCCACTTT
TRBJ2-2 TRBD1 TRBV7-7 few CASSTIDRAWTGELFF TGTGCCAGCAGCACTATCGACAGGGCGTGGACCGGGGAGCTGTTTTTT
TRBJ1-2 . TRBV9 . CASSETVVGGYTF TGTGCCAGCAGCGAGACAGTCGTAGGTGGCTACACCTTC
TRBJ2-7 TRBD1 TRBV20-1 . CSASKGTGASYEQYF TGCAGTGCTAGTAAAGGGACAGGGGCCTCCTACGAGCAGTACTTC
TRBJ2-3 . TRBV24-1 few CATSVKGTDTQYF TGTGCCACCAGTGTTAAGGGAACAGATACGCAGTATTTT
TRBJ1-5 . TRBV12-3/TRBV12-4 many CASSLRGQPQHF TGTGCCAGCAGTTTACGCGGACAGCCCCAGCATTTT
TRBJ1-1 . TRBV5-1 . CASRSGGLTEAFF TGCGCCAGCAGATCGGGGGGGCTGACTGAAGCTTTCTTT
TRBJ2-7 . TRBV13 . CASSLATWEGEQYF TGTGCCAGCAGCTTAGCAACGTGGGAAGGGGAGCAGTACTTC
TRBJ2-3 . TRBV20-1 . CSAREGGWGTDTQYF TGCAGTGCCAGAGAAGGCGGGTGGGGCACAGATACGCAGTATTTT
TRBJ2-7 TRBD2 TRBV6-2/TRBV6-3 few CASTAGVAGGMPPSYEQYF TGTGCCAGCACCGCAGGGGTAGCGGGGGGAATGCCCCCCTCCTACGAGCAGTACTTC
TRBJ2-1 TRBD2 TRBV12-3/TRBV12-4 many CASSPTGTSGFNEQFF TGTGCCAGCAGTCCTACCGGGACTAGCGGGTTCAATGAGCAGTTCTTC
TRBJ2-3 . TRBV25-1 . CASSVPSAGTQYF TGTGCCAGCAGTGTGCCTAGCGCTGGTACGCAGTATTTT
TRBJ2-1 TRBD2 TRBV27 many CASSPGTSGRAEQFF TGTGCCAGCAGTCCCGGGACTAGCGGGAGGGCTGAGCAGTTCTTC
TRBJ1-3 . TRBV20-1 many CSARLRGGTGNTIYF TGCAGTGCTAGATTGAGGGGAGGGACTGGAAACACCATATATTTT
TRBJ1-1 . TRBV6-6 . CASSRGDSHTEAFF TGTGCCAGCAGTCGAGGCGACAGCCACACTGAAGCTTTCTTT
TRBJ1-5 . TRBV6-2/TRBV6-3 . CASSAYARGSNQPQHF TGTGCCAGCAGTGCATATGCTCGGGGGAGCAATCAGCCCCAGCATTTT
TRBJ1-2 TRBD1 TRBV7-9 . CASSSTGGALYGYTF TGTGCCAGCAGCTCGACAGGGGGCGCCTTATATGGCTACACCTTC
TRBJ2-7 . TRBV18 . CASSPQGGTYEQYF TGTGCCAGCTCACCACAGGGTGGTACCTACGAGCAGTACTTC
TRBJ1-5 . TRBV19 many CASSTPRGGPSNQPQHF TGTGCCAGTAGTACGCCTCGGGGGGGACCGAGCAATCAGCCCCAGCATTTT
TRBJ2-7 TRBD2 TRBV7-2 . CASSLAGLDNYEQYF TGTGCCAGCAGCTTAGCGGGACTAGATAACTACGAGCAGTACTTC
TRBJ1-2 . TRBV20-1 few CSASTNYGYTF TGCAGTGCTAGTACTAACTATGGCTACACCTTC
TRBJ2-7 . TRBV28 many CASSLVHSSYEQYF TGTGCCAGCAGTTTAGTACATAGCTCCTACGAGCAGTACTTC
TRBJ1-2 TRBD1 TRBV27 many CASRQGYGYTF TGTGCCAGTAGACAGGGCTATGGCTACACCTTC